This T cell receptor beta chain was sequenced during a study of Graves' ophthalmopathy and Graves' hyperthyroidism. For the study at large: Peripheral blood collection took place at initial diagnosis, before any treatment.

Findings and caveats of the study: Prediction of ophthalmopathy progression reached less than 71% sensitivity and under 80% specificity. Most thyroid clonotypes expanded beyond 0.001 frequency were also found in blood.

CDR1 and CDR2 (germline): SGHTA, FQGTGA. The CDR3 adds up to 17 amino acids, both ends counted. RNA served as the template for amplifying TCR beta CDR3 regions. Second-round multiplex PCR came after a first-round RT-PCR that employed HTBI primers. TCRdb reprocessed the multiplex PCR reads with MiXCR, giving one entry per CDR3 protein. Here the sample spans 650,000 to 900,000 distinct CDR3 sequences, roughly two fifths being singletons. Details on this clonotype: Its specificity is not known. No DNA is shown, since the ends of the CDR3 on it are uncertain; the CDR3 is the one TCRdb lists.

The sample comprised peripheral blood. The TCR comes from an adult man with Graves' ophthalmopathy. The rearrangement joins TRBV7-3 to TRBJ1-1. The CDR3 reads CASSFYICSAKDTEAFF.